This T cell receptor beta chain was obtained from a study of T-cell reconstitution after alpha-beta-depleted transplantation in children. It was with unique molecular identifiers that the TCRbeta library was prepared. TCRdb analysed the PCR reads with MiXCR anew, one entry per CDR3 protein. The profile shows approximately 230,000 distinct CDR3 sequences, 20% to 30% of them singletons. On this clonotype: Antigen specificity is unknown.

Germline loops: CDR1 MDHEN, CDR2 SYDVKM. CDR3 length equals 15 residues. V was cut by 2 bases and J by 0 bases, with 5 bases left in between. Study-level findings and limits: Several hundred expanded graft clones reportedly gave rise to the alpha-beta T cells present about two months after transplant. After one year, T-cell counts and TCRbeta diversity mostly came from new T cells. Some patients showed high day-60 TCRbeta diversity, which derived from surviving recipient T cells and thymic progenitors.

The chain is built from TRBV28 and TRBJ2-6, with unresolved D. This receptor was taken from a female patient aged 2 to 10 who had a stem cell transplant for congenital amegakaryocytic thrombocytopenia, so the T cells may come from the graft donor. This specimen consisted of PBMCs, mostly from graft donor cells, obtained 360 days after TCRalphabeta/CD19-depleted stem cell transplant. Written as DNA, the CDR3 is TGTGCCAGCAGTTTACCCGGCTCTGGGGCCAACGTCCTGACTTTC. Translation gives CASSLPGSGANVLTF.